The rows below give T cell receptor beta chains drawn from one sample of a study of PD-L1 blockade in urothelial cancer. Clones were read by immunoSEQ multiplex PCR, and TCRdb kept only the in-frame ones, dropping some. The sample has about 38,000 clones; approximately 82% are singletons. This specimen was PBMCs, taken around atezolizumab (anti-PD-L1) treatment. Every receptor here comes from a man aged 55 to 70 with urothelial cancer. The CDR3 runs from the conserved cysteine through the conserved F or W. A D gene is named only where the DNA matches it firmly. Some rows have no size entry. The others give once, few or many, or a class for an expanded clone.

j_gene	d_gene	v_gene	abundance	CDR3nt	CDR3aa
TRBJ2-2	TRBD2	TRBV18	.	TGTGCCAGCTCACCAATGAGCCTAGCGGGAGGAGGCACCGGGGAGCTGTTTTTT	CASSPMSLAGGGTGELFF
TRBJ1-4	TRBD1	TRBV18	few	TGTGCCAGCTCAAACCGGGACAGGGGACTAAAACTGTTTTTT	CASSNRDRGLKLFF
TRBJ2-7	.	TRBV10-3	.	TGTGCCATCAGTGCTTTAAGCCCTGCCCTCTCCGAGCAGTACTTC	CAISALSPALSEQYF
TRBJ1-2	TRBD1	TRBV6-5	.	TGTGCCAGCAGCCCCTCGGACAGGGCCTATGGCTACACCTTC	CASSPSDRAYGYTF
TRBJ2-1	TRBD1	TRBV11-2	.	TGTGCCAGCAGCTTATGGACCGGGACAGGCTACAATGAGCAGTTCTTC	CASSLWTGTGYNEQFF
TRBJ2-3	TRBD2	TRBV4-2	once	TGTGCCAGCAGCCAGGCGGGGGGGAGCACAGATACGCAGTATTTT	CASSQAGGSTDTQYF
TRBJ1-1	.	TRBV5-1	.	TGCGCCAGCAGCTTAAACCAGGGGAACACTGAAGCTTTCTTT	CASSLNQGNTEAFF
TRBJ1-2	TRBD1	TRBV28	.	TGTGCCAGCCGGACAGGATCCCTCGGCTACACCTTC	CASRTGSLGYTF
TRBJ1-5	TRBD1	TRBV19	few	TGTGCCAGTAGTAGACGACAGGGCAGGATCGGCAATCAGCCCCAGCATTTT	CASSRRQGRIGNQPQHF
TRBJ2-5	TRBD2	TRBV7-2	.	TGTGCCAGCAGCAGCAGGCGGGAGGGGGGGGAGACCCAGTACTTC	CASSSRREGGETQYF
TRBJ2-3	TRBD2	TRBV6-4	.	TGTGCCAGCAGTCCGGAACTAGCGATCCGCACAGATACGCAGTATTTT	CASSPELAIRTDTQYF
TRBJ2-3	.	TRBV5-1	.	TGCGCCAGCAGCTCCGACCCTTCTGGGGGGACAGATACGCAGTATTTT	CASSSDPSGGTDTQYF
TRBJ2-7	.	TRBV6-1	.	TGTGCCAGCAGTGGTGCATTCAGCTCCTACGAGCAGTACTTC	CASSGAFSSYEQYF
TRBJ2-2	.	TRBV11-1	.	TGTGCCAGCAGCTTCAGACAGGTTGGCGGGGAGCTGTTTTTT	CASSFRQVGGELFF
TRBJ1-5	.	TRBV6-6	once	TGTGCCAGCAGTTGGGGGTCAGGGGCGGTCAATCAGCCCCAGCATTTT	CASSWGSGAVNQPQHF
TRBJ2-2	TRBD1	TRBV7-2	.	TGTGCCAGCAGCCATCGACAGGGGATAATTGCCGGGGAGCTGTTTTTT	CASSHRQGIIAGELFF